A single sample is the source of the 20 T cell receptor beta chains below, sequenced in a study of Graves' ophthalmopathy and Graves' hyperthyroidism. As the template, RNA transcripts were used to amplify TCR beta CDR3 regions. Investigators did first-round RT-PCR with HTBI primers, then second-round multiplex PCR. TCRdb itself ran the multiplex PCR reads through MiXCR, one entry per CDR3 protein. The sample lists 900,000 to 1,200,000 distinct CDR3 sequences; about 36% were seen once. Sequenced: peripheral blood or thyroid tissue (not recorded which). The receptors originated from an adult man with Graves' hyperthyroidism.

The chain carries TRBV10-3 and TRBJ1-1, with D perhaps matching TRBD1 (5 bases). The CDR3 loop spans 14 amino acids. From germline, CDR1 is ENHRY and CDR2 SYGVKD. The germline V and J ends were trimmed by 5 bases and 0 bases, with 10 bases remaining between them. The CDR3 DNA reads as TGTGCCATCAGTCCCTTGGGGCTGAACACTGAAGCTTTCTTT. It translates to CAISPLGLNTEAFF.

This clonotype was recorded at least ten times. The chain combines TRBV7-2 with TRBJ1-2; tentatively, D is TRBD1 (5 bases). V was trimmed by 3 bases and J by 7 bases, leaving 9 bases between them. The CDR3 extends over 12 amino acids. Germline-derived CDR1 and CDR2 are SGHTA and FQGNSA. CDR3 DNA sequence: TGTGCCAGCAGCTTCACAGGCTCTGGCTACACCTTC. This encodes CASSFTGSGYTF.

This clonotype showed up just a few times. The chain employs TRBV9 and TRBJ1-3, with unresolved D. Per the germline V gene, CDR1 is SGDLS and CDR2 is YYNGEE. This CDR3 contains 13 residues. Trimming stripped 3 bases from V and 2 bases from J, with 6 bases between. Written as DNA, the CDR3 is TGTGCCAGCAGCGACGCCGCTGGAAACACCATATATTTT. Its protein product is CASSDAAGNTIYF.

In this sample, this clonotype turned up many times. The chain is built from TRBV7-8 and TRBJ2-7; 12 bases agree with TRBD2. Germline-derived CDR1 and CDR2 are SGHVS and FQNEAQ. V shed 7 bases, J shed 5 bases, and the junction held 9 bases outside the gene matches. The CDR3 is made up of 15 amino acids. CDR3 bases: TGTGCCAGCACCCTCGAGACTAGCGGGAGTCACGAGCAGTACTTC. Its protein is CASTLETSGSHEQYF.

The sample holds many counts of this clonotype. CDR3 region: CSVETKWGMNTEAFF. For the CDR3, the DNA is TGCAGCGTTGAGACTAAGTGGGGGATGAACACTGAAGCTTTCTTT. This chain joins TRBV29-1 and TRBJ1-1; weak D call: TRBD1 (5 bases). Per the germline V gene, CDR1 is SQVTM and CDR2 is ANQGSEA. The length of the CDR3 is 15 residues. V gave up 3 bases and J gave up 0 bases, with 14 bases separating them.

This clonotype showed up many times. V usage is TRBV10-3 and J usage is TRBJ2-7; 9 bases are shared with TRBD1. CDR1 and CDR2 from the germline V gene are ENHRY and SYGVKD. The CDR3 runs to 14 residues. V lost 6 bases, J lost 3 bases, and 6 bases stayed unmatched. CDR3 loop: CAISPGQGRYEQYF. Written as DNA, the CDR3 is TGTGCCATCAGCCCGGGACAGGGACGCTACGAGCAGTACTTC.

This clonotype was found a few times. The chain is built from TRBV24-1 and TRBJ1-5; D is perhaps TRBD1 (5 bases). V shed 9 bases and J shed 6 bases, with 8 bases lying between them. CDR1 is KGHDR and CDR2 is SFDVKD in the germline V gene. This CDR3 is 11 amino acids long. CDR3 DNA: TGTGCCACCCTAAGGGGTCAGCCCCAGCATTTT. It yields the protein CATLRGQPQHF.

Points on this clonotype: A much larger clone differs from this one at a single base, so this may be a read error. The chain is built from TRBV7-9 and TRBJ1-1, with D uncertain. V lost 4 bases and J lost 1, with 13 bases in between. CDR1 and CDR2 (germline): SEHNR, FQNEAQ (reference sequence). The CDR3 covers 15 residues. Here the CDR3 reads CASSSAWAQNTEAFF. The DNA for the CDR3 is TGTGCCAGCAGCTCGGCGTGGGCCCAGAACACTGAAGCTTTCTTT.

On this clonotype: Just one base apart from a much larger clone, this may be a read error. The V gene is TRBV24-1, the J gene TRBJ2-2; possibly TRBD2 for D (7 bases). Germline V lookup: CDR1 KGHDR, CDR2 SFDVKD. The CDR3 runs to 15 residues. The CDR3, as DNA: TGTGCCGCCAGCCCAACAGGGAGGGACACCGGGGAGCTGTTTTTT. This sequence encodes CAASPTGRDTGELFF.

This clonotype has ten or more counts. One end of the junction fails to match germline, which may point to a read error. J is TRBJ2-5 and V is TRBV9; the D gene is possibly TRBD1 (6 bases). From germline, CDR1 is SGDLS and CDR2 YYNGEE. The CDR3 is 13 amino acids. The CDR3 DNA reads as TGTGCCAGCAGTGTAGAGGGGGAAGAGACCCAGTACTTC. This codes for CASSVEGEETQYF.

The chain links TRBV7-8 to TRBJ2-5; D uncertain. Trimming cost V 9 bases and J 5 bases, with 13 bases left between them. The CDR3 runs 12 residues. In germline, CDR1 is SGHVS, CDR2 FQNEAQ. CDR3 coding DNA: TGTGCCAGTACCCACTCCGGGGAGACCCAGTACTTC. Amino acids: CASTHSGETQYF. Complete variable domain (other parts from reference TRBV7-8 and TRBJ2-5): GAGVSQSPRYKVAKRGQDVALRCDPISGHVSLFWYQQALGQGPEFLTYFQNEAQLDKSGLPSDRFFAERPEGSVSTLKIQRTQQEDSAVYLCASTHSGETQYFGPGTRLLVL.

This chain joins TRBV7-3 and TRBJ2-2; D not certain. Germline loops: CDR1 SGHTA, CDR2 FQGTGA. Trimming removed 5 bases at V and 4 bases at J, with 11 bases between. The CDR3 is 14 amino acids. CDR3 residues: CASSRTTITGELFF. The DNA of the CDR3 is TGTGCCAGCAGCCGTACCACCATCACCGGGGAGCTGTTTTTT. The complete variable domain, with remaining parts taken from reference TRBV7-3 and TRBJ2-2, reads GAGVSQTPSNKVTEKGKYVELRCDPISGHTALYWYRQSLGQGPEFLIYFQGTGAADDSGLPNDRFFAVRPEGSVSTLKIQRTERGDSAVYLCASSRTTITGELFFGEGSRLTVL.

The chain couples TRBV28 to TRBJ2-7; D remains unclear. The CDR3 has 12 amino acids. Germline lookup yields CDR1 MDHEN and CDR2 SYDVKM. Trimming left V 5 bases short and J 7 bases short, with 12 bases between. CDR3 in DNA: TGTGCCAGCAGTCAATACGGGTTGGAGCAGTACTTC. Amino acid sequence: CASSQYGLEQYF.

As regards this clonotype: The junction does not match germline at one end; this may be a read error. The rearrangement links TRBV12-3 or TRBV12-4 to TRBJ1-1, with a tentative D call TRBD1 (5 bases). The CDR3 sequence is 12 residues long. As DNA, the CDR3 is TGTGTCAGCAGTCTTGGGGCCACTGAAGCTTTCTTT. Its translation: CVSSLGATEAFF.

A word on this clonotype: A clone one base away is much larger, so this may be a read error. The missing conserved phenylalanine or tryptophan at the end of this CDR3 makes a read error likely. This chain joins TRBV13 and TRBJ1-5; a weak D match, TRBD1 (6 bases). Germline V gives CDR1 PRHDT, CDR2 FYEKMQ (reference sequence). The CDR3 has 14 residues. V was pared by 5 bases and J by 4 bases, with 12 bases between. CDR3 region: CASSQDSGNQPQHL. DNA of the CDR3: TGTGCCAGCAGCCAGGACAGTGGGAATCAGCCCCAGCATCTT.

This clonotype was seen repeatedly, ten times or more. The chain joins TRBV11-2 to TRBJ2-5; 7 bases align to TRBD2. CDR3 length equals 14 residues. CDR1 and CDR2 from the germline V gene are SGHAT and FQNNGV. Germline trimming cut 5 bases from V and 5 bases from J; bases unmatched to any gene: 8. The CDR3 loop is CASSPGGSGETQYF. DNA for the CDR3: TGTGCCAGCAGCCCGGGGGGTAGCGGGGAGACCCAGTACTTC.

V gene TRBV20-1 combines with J gene TRBJ1-4, with a weak D call TRBD1 (6 bases). Trimming cost V 5 bases and J 7 bases, with 14 bases left between them. The CDR3 has 13 residues. Germline V gene lookup returns CDR1 DFQATT and CDR2 SNEGSKA (reference sequence). This CDR3 is CSARRGDTEKLFF. As DNA, the CDR3 is TGCAGTGCTCGCAGGGGCGACACTGAAAAACTGTTTTTT.

Regarding this clonotype: The junction differs from germline at one of its ends, possibly a read error. The rearrangement links TRBV5-4 to TRBJ1-3; TRBD1 agrees at 9 bases. Germline values: CDR1 SGHNT, CDR2 YYREEE (reference sequence). CDR3 size: 15 residues. The CDR3 DNA is TGTGCCAGCAGCTTGACAGGGGGCTCTGGAAACACCATACATTTT. Translated, it gives CASSLTGGSGNTIHF.

This clonotype was recorded many times. The V and J genes are TRBV29-1 and TRBJ1-1, with D possibly TRBD1 on 5 matching bases. The germline gives CDR1 SQVTM, CDR2 ANQGSEA. Between the trimmed V and J ends, which lost 3 bases and 0 bases, there was a span of 8 bases. The CDR3 loop spans 13 amino acids. CDR3 sequence: CSVDKGLNTEAFF. DNA of the CDR3: TGCAGCGTTGACAAGGGGCTGAACACTGAAGCTTTCTTT. Looking up the rest from reference TRBV29-1 and TRBJ1-1 gives the full variable domain: SAVISQKPSRDICQRGTSLTIQCQVDSQVTMMFWYRQQPGQSLTLIATANQGSEATYESGFVIDKFPISRPNLTFSTLTVSNMSPEDSSIYLCSVDKGLNTEAFFGQGTRLTVV.

At least ten counts were recorded for this clonotype. CDR3: CASSRGTGVNSPLHF. The CDR3 region has the DNA TGCGCCAGCAGCCGGGGGACAGGGGTAAATTCACCCCTCCACTTT. The chain has TRBV5-1 and TRBJ1-6; 10 bases line up with TRBD1. Germline CDR1 and CDR2: SGHRS and YFSETQ. This CDR3 has 15 amino acids. The V and J ends lost 4 bases and 7 bases, in that order; junction bases with no gene match: 5.